The source of this TCR beta chain is a study of vaccination effects on CD4 cells after COVID-19. Study background: Either the mRNA-1273 or the BNT162b2 vaccine was given to participants as two doses. The study sampled a couple of convalescent patients 16 days and one week before vaccination. Study-wide results and caveats: Marked clonal contraction was seen late after vaccination (in both infection- and vaccine-induced clones).

The assay was immunoSEQ multiplex PCR, and TCRdb's table has in-frame clones only and misses some. This sample has 21,000 or so clones, with over 65% found just once. ViraFEST used viral peptide pools to expand antigen-specific CD4+ T cells before sequencing. Researchers isolated CD4+ T cells once approximately eleven days of culture had elapsed. This person's SARS-CoV-2 infection, confirmed by PCR, occurred between March and December 2020. Cultures used roughly 1.8 million PBMC per well, around 9 IU/ml IL-2 and about 10 ug/ml peptides. V shed 4 bases and J 2 bases; nucleotides not matched to a gene: 10. Germline loops: CDR1 SGDLS, CDR2 YYNGEE. The CDR3 consists of 17 residues. For this clone: Its antigen is not identified.

The chain is built from TRBV9 and TRBJ1-3; TRBD1 aligns across 9 bases. This TCR came from a human donor who had a prior SARS-CoV-2 infection. The material sequenced was CD4+ T cells from PBMCs cultured with a peptide pool, taken before COVID-19 vaccination. The CDR3 here is CASSPGQGMAAGNTIYF. The CDR3 DNA sequence: TGTGCCAGCAGCCCGGGACAGGGAATGGCTGCTGGAAACACCATATATTTT.